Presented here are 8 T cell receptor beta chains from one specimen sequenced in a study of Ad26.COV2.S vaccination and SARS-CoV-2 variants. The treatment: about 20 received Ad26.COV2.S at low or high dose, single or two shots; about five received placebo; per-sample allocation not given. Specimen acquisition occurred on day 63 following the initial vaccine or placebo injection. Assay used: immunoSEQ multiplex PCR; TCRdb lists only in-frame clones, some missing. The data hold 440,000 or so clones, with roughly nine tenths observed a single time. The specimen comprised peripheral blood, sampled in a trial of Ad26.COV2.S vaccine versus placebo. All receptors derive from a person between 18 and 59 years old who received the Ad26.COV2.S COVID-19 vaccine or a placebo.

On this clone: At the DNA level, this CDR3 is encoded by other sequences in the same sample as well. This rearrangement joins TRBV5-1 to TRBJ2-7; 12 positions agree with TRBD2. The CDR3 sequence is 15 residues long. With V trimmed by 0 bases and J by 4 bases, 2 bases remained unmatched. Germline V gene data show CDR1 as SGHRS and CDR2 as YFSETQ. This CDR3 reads CASSLGGTSGYEQYF. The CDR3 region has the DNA TGCGCCAGCAGCTTGGGGGGGACTAGCGGGTACGAGCAGTACTTC.

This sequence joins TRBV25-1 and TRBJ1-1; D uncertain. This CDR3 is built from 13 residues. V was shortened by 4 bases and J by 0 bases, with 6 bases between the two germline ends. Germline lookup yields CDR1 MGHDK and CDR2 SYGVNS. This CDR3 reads CASSGIMNTEAFF. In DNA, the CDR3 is TGTGCCAGCAGTGGTATCATGAACACTGAAGCTTTCTTT.

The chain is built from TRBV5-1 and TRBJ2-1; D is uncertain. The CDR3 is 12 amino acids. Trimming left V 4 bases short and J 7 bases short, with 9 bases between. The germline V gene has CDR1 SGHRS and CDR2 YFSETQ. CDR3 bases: TGCGCCAGCAGCCCGGCTCAGAATGAGCAGTTCTTC. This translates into CASSPAQNEQFF.

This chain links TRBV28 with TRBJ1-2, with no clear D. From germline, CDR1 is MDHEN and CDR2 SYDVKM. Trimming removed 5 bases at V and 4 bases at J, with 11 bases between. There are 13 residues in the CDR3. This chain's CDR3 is CASSPDRSYGYTF. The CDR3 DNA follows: TGTGCCAGCAGTCCCGACCGGTCCTATGGCTACACCTTC.

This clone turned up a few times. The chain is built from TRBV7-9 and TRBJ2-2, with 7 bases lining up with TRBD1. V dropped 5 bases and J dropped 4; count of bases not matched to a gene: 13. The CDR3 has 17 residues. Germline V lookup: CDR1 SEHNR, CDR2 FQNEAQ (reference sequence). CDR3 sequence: CASSQKARDRITGELFF. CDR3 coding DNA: TGTGCCAGCAGCCAGAAGGCCCGGGACAGAATCACCGGGGAGCTGTTTTTT.

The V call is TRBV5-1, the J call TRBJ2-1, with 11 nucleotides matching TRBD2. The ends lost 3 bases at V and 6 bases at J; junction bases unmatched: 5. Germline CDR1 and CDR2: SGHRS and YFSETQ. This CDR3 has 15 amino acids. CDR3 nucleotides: TGCGCCAGCAGCTCCGGGACTAGCGGCCTCAATGAGCAGTTCTTC. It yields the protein CASSSGTSGLNEQFF.

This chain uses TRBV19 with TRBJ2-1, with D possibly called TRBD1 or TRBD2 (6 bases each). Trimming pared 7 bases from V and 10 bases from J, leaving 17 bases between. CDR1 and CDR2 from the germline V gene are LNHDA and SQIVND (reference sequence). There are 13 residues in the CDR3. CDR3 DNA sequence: TGTGCCAGTACCCCAAAGGGGGGAATAGAGCAGTTCTTC. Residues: CASTPKGGIEQFF. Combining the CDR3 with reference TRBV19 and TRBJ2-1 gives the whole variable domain DGGITQSPKYLFRKEGQNVTLSCEQNLNHDAMYWYRQDPGQGLRLIYYSQIVNDFQKGDIAEGYSVSREKKESFPLTVTSAQKNPTAFYLCASTPKGGIEQFFGPGTRLTVL.

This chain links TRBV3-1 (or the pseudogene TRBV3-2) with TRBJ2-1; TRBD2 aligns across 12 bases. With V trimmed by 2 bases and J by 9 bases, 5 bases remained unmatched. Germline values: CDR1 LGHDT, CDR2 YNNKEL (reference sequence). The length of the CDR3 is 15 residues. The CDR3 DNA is TGTGCCAGCAGCCAACTAGCGGGAGGGCCAGGTGAGCAGTTCTTC. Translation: CASSQLAGGPGEQFF.